What follows are 23 T cell receptor beta chains derived from one specimen sequenced in a study of Graves' ophthalmopathy and Graves' hyperthyroidism listed by TCRdb under 2018. The sequencer was an Illumina HiSeq 2000. For repertoire sequencing, TCR beta CDR3 regions were amplified from RNA transcripts. A first-round RT-PCR used HTBI primers with the Qiagen OneStep RT-PCR kit, followed by a second-round multiplex PCR, size selection and purification. Clones were called with MiXCR by TCRdb after fastp trimmed the public reads at Q25, and only in-frame beta chains were retained. Records with the same CDR3 protein are collapsed into one entry carrying the most frequent genes and DNA. Across this sample there are roughly 500,000 distinct CDR3 sequences, with approximately 15% seen only once. About 9.4% of the sample belongs to the ten largest clones. Sequencing was done on a sample of blood. These receptors all come from a woman aged 30 to 39 with Graves' ophthalmopathy. Donor details come from another sample of the same person, matched by shared clones.

Many counts were recorded for this clonotype. The chain is built from TRBV12-3 or TRBV12-4 and TRBJ1-2; TRBD1 is a possible D gene (5 bases). The CDR3 has 12 amino acids. Trimming took 5 bases from V and 5 from J, leaving 9 bases between them. The CDR3 sequence is CASSAGLYGYTF. The CDR3 DNA is TGTGCCAGCAGTGCAGGGTTGTATGGCTACACCTTC.

Many counts were recorded for this clonotype. V gene TRBV27 combines with J gene TRBJ1-2; possible D gene TRBD1, 5 bases. Per germline, CDR1 MNHEY and CDR2 SMNVEV (reference sequence). V was trimmed by 4 bases and J by 9 bases, leaving 12 bases between them. This CDR3 comprises 12 residues. CDR3 amino acids: CASSSTGGSYTF. As DNA, the CDR3 is TGTGCCAGCAGTTCCACCGGGGGAAGCTACACCTTC.

Remarks on this clonotype: This may be a read error: a much more frequent sequence differs by one nucleotide. This chain uses TRBV24-1 with TRBJ2-2; D not resolved. The CDR3 length is 14 residues. Germline V gene data show CDR1 as KGHDR and CDR2 as SFDVKD. Trimming removed 3 bases at V and 0 bases at J, with 4 bases between. In nucleotides, the CDR3 is TGTGCCACCAGTGATGAGCCGAACACCGGGGAGCTGTTTTTT. Its protein is CATSDEPNTGELFF.

The V call is TRBV7-3, the J call TRBJ1-2, with D possibly matching TRBD1 (6 bases). Trimming shortened V by 0 bases and J by 4 bases, and 12 bases separated the two germline ends. There are 15 residues in the CDR3. Germline V gene sequence: CDR1 SGHTA, CDR2 FQGTGA. This chain's CDR3 is CASSLTGGPSYGYTF. The CDR3 nucleotides are TGTGCCAGCAGCTTAACGGGGGGCCCATCCTATGGCTACACCTTC. Using reference TRBV7-3 and TRBJ1-2 for the parts outside the CDR3, the full variable domain is GAGVSQTPSNKVTEKGKYVELRCDPISGHTALYWYRQSLGQGPEFLIYFQGTGAADDSGLPNDRFFAVRPEGSVSTLKIQRTERGDSAVYLCASSLTGGPSYGYTFGSGTRLTVV.

The chain combines TRBV27 with TRBJ2-7; 10 nucleotides line up with TRBD2. Germline V gene sequence: CDR1 MNHEY, CDR2 SMNVEV (reference sequence). V was pared by 8 bases and J by 3 bases, with 10 bases of the junction left unmatched. This CDR3 has 15 residues. The CDR3 DNA is TGTGCCAGCGCCAACCCCGGGACTAGCGTCTACGAGCAGTACTTC. This translates into CASANPGTSVYEQYF.

This chain links TRBV6-5 with TRBJ2-7, with D perhaps matching TRBD1 or TRBD2 (5 bases each). The germline gives CDR1 MNHEY, CDR2 SVGAGI. Trimming cost V 0 bases and J 3 bases, with 15 bases left between them. The CDR3 spans 16 residues. The CDR3 reads CASSYSRPGRNYEQYF. The CDR3 DNA reads as TGTGCCAGCAGTTACTCCAGACCGGGACGGAACTACGAGCAGTACTTC.

This clonotype was recorded at least ten times. The chain has TRBV6-1 and TRBJ1-5; TRBD1 is a possible D gene (5 bases). The germline V gene encodes CDR1 MNHNS and CDR2 SASEGT. CDR3 size: 13 residues. Trimming took off 11 bases at V and 0 bases at J, with 11 bases between the two ends. In DNA form, the CDR3 reads TGTGCCGGGGGAGACAATAGCAATCAGCCCCAGCATTTT. This gives the protein CAGGDNSNQPQHF.

This clonotype was seen at least ten times. The chain joins TRBV28 to TRBJ2-7; no firm D call. This CDR3 is built from 13 residues. Germline-derived CDR1 and CDR2 are MDHEN and SYDVKM. Deletions cut 6 bases from V and 6 bases from J, with 15 bases between. DNA of the CDR3: TGTGCCAGCAGCTACTCCCGGACGGGCGAGCAGTACTTC. This sequence encodes CASSYSRTGEQYF. The variable domain in full, completed from reference TRBV28 and TRBJ2-7, reads DVKVTQSSRYLVKRTGEKVFLECVQDMDHENMFWYRQDPGLGLRLIYFSYDVKMKEKGDIPEGYSVSREKKERFSLILESASTNQTSMYLCASSYSRTGEQYFGPGTRLTVT.

Ten or more counts support this clonotype. The V call is TRBV27, the J call TRBJ2-7; tentative D call: TRBD2 (6 bases). Trimming left V 4 bases short and J 5 bases short, with 15 bases between. The CDR3 runs to 14 residues. Germline assignment: CDR1 MNHEY and CDR2 SMNVEV (reference sequence). The CDR3 loop reads CASSSGTRLDEQYF. The CDR3 bases are TGTGCCAGCAGTTCCGGGACTCGGTTGGACGAGCAGTACTTC.

This clonotype has only a few counts. The V and J genes are TRBV4-2 and TRBJ2-5; tentatively, D is TRBD2 (5 bases). Per germline, CDR1 LGHNA and CDR2 YNFKEQ. V lost 0 bases to trimming and J lost 0 bases, with 20 bases between them. The CDR3 runs 19 residues. For the CDR3, the DNA is TGTGCCAGCAGCCAAGATAGGCTCCGGGATTATGACCACCAAGAGACCCAGTACTTC. Its translation: CASSQDRLRDYDHQETQYF.

This clonotype was seen repeatedly, ten times or more. V gene TRBV11-2 combines with J gene TRBJ2-7, with 9 bases lining up with TRBD1. The CDR3 is 14 residues long. Germline CDR1 and CDR2: SGHAT and FQNNGV. Losses at the gene ends were 3 bases for V and 4 bases for J; bases not matched to a gene: 4. DNA for the CDR3: TGTGCCAGCAGCTTCGTAGACAGGGGGTACGAGCAGTACTTC. It encodes CASSFVDRGYEQYF.

This clonotype was seen ten or more times. This rearrangement joins TRBV20-1 to TRBJ1-2; no clear D gene. This CDR3 region has 15 residues. V lost 0 bases to trimming and J lost 4 bases, with 15 bases between them. Germline loops: CDR1 DFQATT, CDR2 SNEGSKA (reference sequence). The CDR3 bases are TGCAGTGCTAGAGATCCAAAAAGCAGAGCCTATGGCTACACCTTC. It specifies CSARDPKSRAYGYTF.

The sample holds many counts of this clonotype. V gene TRBV6-2 or TRBV6-3 combines with J gene TRBJ1-5; D might be TRBD1 (6 bases). The CDR3 spans 15 residues. Between the trimmed V and J ends, which lost 0 bases and 7 bases, there was a span of 13 bases. Per germline, CDR1 MNHEY and CDR2 SVGEGT. Written as DNA, the CDR3 is TGTGCCAGCAGTTACTCGAGCAGGGGAGGCCAGCCCCAGCATTTT. Translated, it gives CASSYSSRGGQPQHF.

This clonotype showed up many times. This chain joins TRBV2 and TRBJ2-7; D is ambiguous. The CDR3 has 14 amino acids. The V and J ends lost 0 bases and 2 bases respectively, with 8 bases between them. Germline V gene data show CDR1 as SNHLY and CDR2 as FYNNEI. The CDR3 nucleotides are TGTGCCAGCAGTGAAGCGGAATACACCTACGAGCAGTACTTC. This gives the protein CASSEAEYTYEQYF.

This clonotype was seen many times. The chain joins TRBV29-1 to TRBJ1-1; no definite D call. The CDR3 loop spans 13 amino acids. Per the germline V gene, CDR1 is SQVTM and CDR2 is ANQGSEA. V was pared by 5 bases and J by 0 bases, with 10 bases between. CDR3 region: CSVSQNMNTEAFF. CDR3 bases: TGCAGCGTTTCACAGAATATGAACACTGAAGCTTTCTTT.

This clonotype is categorized as medium-sized. This sequence joins TRBV6-4 and TRBJ1-1, with D uncertain. V gave up 0 bases and J gave up 2 bases, with 4 bases separating them. Looked up from germline, CDR1 is MRHNA and CDR2 is SNTAGT. The CDR3 extends over 13 amino acids. CDR3 sequence reads: CASSDSENTEAFF. CDR3 DNA sequence: TGTGCCAGCAGTGACTCGGAAAACACTGAAGCTTTCTTT.

The chain is built from TRBV20-1 and TRBJ1-5; 8 nucleotides match TRBD1. Germline values: CDR1 DFQATT, CDR2 SNEGSKA (reference sequence). V shed 1 base and J 2 bases; nucleotides not matched to a gene: 4. CDR3 length: 15 amino acids. The CDR3 DNA reads TGCAGTGCTAGAGTCAGGGGGCTTGGCAATCAGCCCCAGCATTTT. Translation gives CSARVRGLGNQPQHF.

This clonotype occurred many times. The CDR3 loop reads CSVRQNTEAFF. The CDR3 region has the DNA TGCAGCGTTCGACAGAACACTGAAGCTTTCTTT. This chain connects TRBV29-1 to TRBJ1-1; no clear D. Germline lookup yields CDR1 SQVTM and CDR2 ANQGSEA. Trimming cost V 5 bases and J 1 base, with 5 bases left between them. The CDR3 loop spans 11 amino acids.

This clonotype was detected only a few times. The missing conserved phenylalanine or tryptophan at the end of this CDR3 makes a read error likely. V is TRBV6-1 and J is TRBJ1-1; 12 bases agree with TRBD1. Germline CDR1 and CDR2: MNHNS and SASEGT. CDR3 length: 16 amino acids. Trimming at V came to 7 bases and at J to 1 base, leaving 7 bases not matched to a gene. Here the CDR3 DNA reads TGTGCCAGCACCCGGCGGGGACAGGGGGCGAACACTGAAGCTTTCCTT. Its translation is CASTRRGQGANTEAFL.

In its sample, this clonotype was seen many times. The chain carries TRBV6-1 and TRBJ2-7; 7 nucleotides match TRBD1. This CDR3 has 14 amino acids. In germline, CDR1 is MNHNS, CDR2 SASEGT. Germline trimming cut 6 bases from V and 3 bases from J; bases unmatched to any gene: 8. The CDR3 sequence: CASRQEAGGYEQYF. The CDR3 DNA reads as TGTGCCAGCAGACAAGAGGCAGGGGGCTACGAGCAGTACTTC.

This clonotype was observed at least ten times. V gene TRBV6-5 combines with J gene TRBJ1-2, with 10 bases aligning to TRBD1. Germline V gives CDR1 MNHEY, CDR2 SVGAGI. The V gene end was trimmed by 3 bases and the J gene end by 4 bases; junction bases not matched to a gene: 5. This CDR3 contains 15 residues. The CDR3 DNA is TGTGCCAGCAGTTATGGACAGGGGGTGGGCTATGGCTACACCTTC. Its translation: CASSYGQGVGYGYTF.

This clonotype was seen a few times. The rearrangement links TRBV27 to TRBJ1-1; D unclear. Germline assignment: CDR1 MNHEY and CDR2 SMNVEV (reference sequence). This CDR3 has 14 amino acids. Trimming removed 5 bases from V and 6 bases from J, with 16 bases in between. The DNA of the CDR3 is TGTGCCAGCAGTCCGCTCTCATGGGTGGCTGAAGCTTTCTTT. It encodes CASSPLSWVAEAFF.

The J gene is TRBJ2-5, the V gene TRBV18; the D gene could be TRBD1 or TRBD2 (6 bases each). This CDR3 region has 16 residues. With 1 base removed from V and 3 bases from J, the gap between germline ends came to 15 bases. The germline gives CDR1 KGHSH, CDR2 LQKENI. The CDR3 DNA is TGTGCCAGCTCACCACGCCCCCGGGGGCGGGAAGAGACCCAGTACTTC. Translation: CASSPRPRGREETQYF.